These 30 T cell receptor beta chains originate from one sample sequenced in a study of post-analysis software for immune sequencing data. Study observations and caveats: Five or six TRBV segments were significantly more frequent in patients than in controls. TRBV5-6, TRBV5-1 and TRBV20-1 were among these segments.

No antigen has been identified for these receptors. The TCR beta cDNA libraries contained unique molecular identifiers. MiXCR, run by TCRdb on the PCR reads, gives a single entry per CDR3 protein. This sample has roughly 700,000 distinct CDR3 sequences; roughly 30% occur once, and the top ten carry 0.56%. The sample consisted of blood. The receptors originated from a girl under 18 with multiple sclerosis.

The chain joins TRBV20-1 to TRBJ2-1; possible D gene TRBD2, 7 bases. The germline gives CDR1 DFQATT, CDR2 SNEGSKA (reference sequence). This CDR3 comprises 11 residues. The CDR3 DNA reads TGCAGGGCCCGGGGGGCGCCTGAGCAGTTCTTC. It specifies CRARGAPEQFF.

The chain links TRBV10-3 to TRBJ2-5; 7 bases align to TRBD1. Trimming cost V 5 bases and J 3 bases; bases outside gene matches: 6. The CDR3 is made up of 14 amino acids. Germline V gene sequence: CDR1 ENHRY, CDR2 SYGVKD. The CDR3 DNA is TGTGCCATCAGTCCCGGGACAGTCGAAGAGACCCAGTACTTC. Translation gives CAISPGTVEETQYF.

With respect to this clonotype: At one boundary the junction diverges from the germline segment, which might be a read error. The chain employs TRBV5-1 and TRBJ2-5, with 8 bases fitting TRBD2. The germline gives CDR1 SGHRS, CDR2 YFSETQ. The CDR3 has 16 residues. The CDR3 nucleotides are TGCGCCAGCAGCTTCAACGCGGGAGGAAACCAAGAGGCCCAGTACTTC. Translating gives CASSFNAGGNQEAQYF.

This clonotype was found a few times. The chain is built from TRBV15 and TRBJ2-4; D gene uncertain. CDR1 LNHNV and CDR2 YYDKDF come from the germline V gene (reference sequence). Trimming removed 6 bases at V and 0 bases at J, with 6 bases between. The CDR3 is 13 amino acids. CDR3: CATRALAKNIQYF. The CDR3 DNA sequence: TGTGCCACCAGAGCGTTAGCCAAAAACATTCAGTACTTC.

This clonotype showed up just a few times. The chain joins TRBV9 to TRBJ1-2; TRBD1 aligns across 9 bases. The V gene end was trimmed by 2 bases and the J gene end by 4 bases; junction bases not matched to a gene: 3. The CDR3 contains 14 residues. The V gene's germline CDR1 is SGDLS and CDR2 YYNGEE. The CDR3 coding sequence is TGTGCCAGCAGCGTGGGACAGGGCTTCTATGGCTACACCTTC. It encodes CASSVGQGFYGYTF.

This chain links TRBV6-1 with TRBJ1-4; the match to TRBD1 covers 8 bases. With 2 bases clipped from V and 11 bases from J, the junction kept 7 bases outside the gene matches. This CDR3 comprises 14 residues. The germline V gene has CDR1 MNHNS and CDR2 SASEGT. The CDR3 is CASSESRGQGKLFF. The CDR3 DNA sequence: TGTGCCAGCAGTGAAAGCAGGGGGCAAGGGAAACTGTTTTTT.

This chain links TRBV5-6 with TRBJ2-7, with 7 bases lining up with TRBD1. The CDR3 has 15 amino acids. V lost 8 bases, J lost 7 bases, and 18 bases stayed unmatched. CDR1 SGHDT and CDR2 YYEEEE come from the germline V gene. This CDR3 is CASRSVDRAYNEQYF. The DNA of the CDR3 is TGTGCCAGTAGGAGCGTCGACAGGGCCTACAATGAGCAGTACTTC.

There are a few counts of this clonotype. This sequence joins TRBV7-2 and TRBJ2-3; D gene unclear. V lost 1 base to trimming and J lost 0 bases, with 11 bases between them. CDR3 length equals 16 residues. CDR1 is SGHTA, CDR2 FQGNSA, per germline. The chain's CDR3 is CASSLGLHPSTDTQYF. The DNA of the CDR3 is TGTGCCAGCAGCTTAGGGCTACACCCTAGCACAGATACGCAGTATTTT.

The chain uses TRBV9 and TRBJ2-1; the D call may be TRBD1 or TRBD2 (5 bases each). Trimming pared 2 bases from V and 7 bases from J, leaving 22 bases between. The CDR3 totals 17 residues. CDR1 is SGDLS, CDR2 YYNGEE, per germline. The CDR3 loop reads CASSVDLGTKRINEQFF. In DNA, the CDR3 is TGTGCCAGCAGCGTGGACCTCGGGACCAAAAGGATAAATGAGCAGTTCTTC. Based on the CDR3 plus reference TRBV9 and TRBJ2-1, the full variable domain is DSGVTQTPKHLITATGQRVTLRCSPRSGDLSVYWYQQSLDQGLQFLIQYYNGEERAKGNILERFSAQQFPDLHSELNLSSLELGDSALYFCASSVDLGTKRINEQFFGPGTRLTVL.

In its sample, this clonotype was seen a few times. The chain uses TRBV6-6 and TRBJ1-2; D is perhaps TRBD1 (5 bases). V was trimmed by 5 bases and J by 13 bases, leaving 17 bases between them. The CDR3 totals 12 residues. Germline assignment: CDR1 MNHNY and CDR2 SVGAGI (reference sequence). CDR3 DNA: TGTGCCAGCAGTAGGGACCCCTTAACTACCACCTTC. Amino acid sequence: CASSRDPLTTTF.

The chain recombines TRBV20-1 with TRBJ1-5; D is perhaps TRBD1 (5 bases). The CDR3 loop spans 14 amino acids. Germline V gene data show CDR1 as DFQATT and CDR2 as SNEGSKA (reference sequence). Deletions cut 1 base from V and 4 bases from J, with 11 bases between. CDR3: CSARGQGENQPQHF. In DNA, the CDR3 is TGCAGTGCTAGAGGCCAGGGAGAGAATCAGCCCCAGCATTTT.

On this clonotype itself: A much bigger clone sits one base away, suggesting this may be a read error. The CDR3 loop reads CAIRREDEQFF. Here the CDR3 DNA reads TGTGCCATCAGGAGGGAGGATGAGCAGTTCTTC. The genes are TRBV10-3 and TRBJ2-1; maybe TRBD2 (6 bases). The ends were cut back, 6 bases at V and 8 bases at J, with 8 bases in the middle. Germline CDR1 ENHRY, CDR2 SYGVKD. The CDR3 is 11 residues long.

The chain couples TRBV14 to TRBJ2-1, with D tentatively TRBD2 (6 bases). The V gene lost 4 bases and the J gene lost 9 bases, with 22 bases spanning the gap. CDR1 SGHDN and CDR2 FVKESK come from the germline V gene. The CDR3 has 16 amino acids. The CDR3 sequence: CASSPRGEPLTFEQFF. The CDR3 bases are TGTGCCAGCAGCCCCCGCGGGGAACCCCTTACATTTGAGCAGTTCTTC.

This rearrangement joins TRBV20-1 to TRBJ2-1; D is unclear. The CDR3 is 14 residues long. Trimming left V 3 bases short and J 1 base short, with 10 bases between. CDR1 is DFQATT, CDR2 SNEGSKA, per germline (reference sequence). The DNA of the CDR3 is TGCAGTGCTAGTTACCAGCCTTCCTACAATGAGCAGTTCTTC. Its translation is CSASYQPSYNEQFF.

The rearrangement links TRBV4-1 to TRBJ2-5; 9 bases fit TRBD2. From germline, CDR1 is MGHRA and CDR2 YSYEKL. The CDR3 extends over 15 amino acids. Trimming at V came to 5 bases and at J to 11 bases, leaving 15 bases not matched to a gene. The CDR3 DNA reads TGCGCCAGCAGCGCGAACAGCGGGGGGAACTACGGGCAGTACTTC. It codes for CASSANSGGNYGQYF.

This clonotype was observed a handful of times. The chain uses TRBV18 and TRBJ1-6; 9 nucleotides align to TRBD1. This CDR3 has 16 residues. The V gene end was trimmed by 1 base and the J gene end by 9 bases; junction bases not matched to a gene: 7. Germline V gene data show CDR1 as KGHSH and CDR2 as LQKENI. CDR3 nucleotides: TGTGCCAGCTCACCACTTGCCGGGACAGGGATTTCACCCCTCCACTTT. Translated: CASSPLAGTGISPLHF.

This clonotype was picked up one time. The junction departs from germline at one end; a sequencing error may be responsible. The genes are TRBV19 and TRBJ1-5; D remains ambiguous. Germline assignment: CDR1 LNHDA and CDR2 SQIVND (reference sequence). There are 13 residues in the CDR3. The chain's CDR3 is CARSIDRNQPQHF. The CDR3 DNA is TGTGCCAGGAGTATAGACCGGAACCAGCCCCAGCATTTT.

This clonotype was seen a handful of times. V gene TRBV5-1 combines with J gene TRBJ2-3, with D perhaps given as TRBD1 or TRBD2 (5 bases each). The CDR3 consists of 14 residues. The V end was cut by 3 bases, the J end by 6 bases, with 14 bases between. In germline, CDR1 is SGHRS, CDR2 YFSETQ. The CDR3 DNA follows: TGCGCCAGCAGCTCAATGGGACCCCCGGATACGCAGTATTTT. It yields the protein CASSSMGPPDTQYF.

The chain couples TRBV11-2 to TRBJ2-1; 11 bases match TRBD2. The length of the CDR3 is 18 residues. Germline CDR1 is SGHAT and CDR2 is FQNNGV. V shed 2 bases and J 5 bases; nucleotides not matched to a gene: 11. CDR3 sequence: CASSLSPLAGGPDNEQFF. CDR3 nucleotides: TGTGCCAGCAGCTTATCTCCCCTAGCGGGAGGCCCAGACAATGAGCAGTTCTTC.

This chain connects TRBV25-1 to TRBJ2-5; 13 bases are a match to TRBD2. The germline gives CDR1 MGHDK, CDR2 SYGVNS. Trimming removed 0 bases from V and 5 bases from J; junction bases left unmatched: 6. This CDR3 has 17 amino acids. This chain's CDR3 is CASSEYILAGGWETQYF. The CDR3 nucleotides are TGTGCCAGCAGTGAATACATACTAGCGGGGGGGTGGGAGACCCAGTACTTC.

In its sample, this clonotype was seen once. This chain joins TRBV7-2 and TRBJ2-3; 9 nucleotides match TRBD2. The CDR3 totals 18 residues. Trimming at V came to 5 bases and at J to 1 base, leaving 13 bases not matched to a gene. Per germline, CDR1 SGHTA and CDR2 FQGNSA. This CDR3 is CASSPVVAGELGTDTQYF. The DNA of the CDR3 is TGTGCCAGCAGCCCCGTAGTAGCGGGGGAACTCGGCACAGATACGCAGTATTTT.

The chain recombines TRBV5-8 with TRBJ2-1; possibly TRBD1 or TRBD2 for D (5 bases each). Trimming cost V 7 bases and J 1 base, with 12 bases left between them. The germline V gene encodes CDR1 SGHTS and CDR2 YDEGEE. There are 14 residues in the CDR3. CDR3 region: CASATGPSYNEQFF. The CDR3, as DNA: TGTGCCAGCGCAACGGGACCTTCCTACAATGAGCAGTTCTTC.

The chain joins TRBV5-1 to TRBJ2-3; TRBD1 might be the D (5 bases). V shed 4 bases and J shed 2 bases, with 14 bases lying between them. Germline CDR1 is SGHRS and CDR2 is YFSETQ. This CDR3 is built from 15 residues. CDR3 sequence: CASSGTDSPTDTQYF. The CDR3, as DNA: TGCGCCAGCAGCGGAACTGACAGCCCCACAGATACGCAGTATTTT.

This clonotype turned up a few times. The chain joins TRBV14 to TRBJ1-6, with D maybe TRBD1 (5 bases). Germline CDR1 reads SGHDN; CDR2 reads FVKESK. The CDR3 has 13 residues. V was shortened by 3 bases and J by 9 bases, with 9 bases between the two germline ends. CDR3 DNA: TGTGCCAGCAGCCAGGGGCGGAGTTCACCCCTCCACTTT. It is translated as CASSQGRSSPLHF. Full variable domain (outside the CDR3, taken from reference TRBV14 and TRBJ1-6): EAGVTQFPSHSVIEKGQTVTLRCDPISGHDNLYWYRRVMGKEIKFLLHFVKESKQDESGMPNNRFLAERTGGTYSTLKVQPAELEDSGVYFCASSQGRSSPLHFGNGTRLTVT.

This sequence joins TRBV28 and TRBJ2-7, with D possibly being TRBD2 (6 bases). This CDR3 spans 17 amino acids. Germline-derived CDR1 and CDR2 are MDHEN and SYDVKM. V lost 5 bases, J lost 5 bases, and 25 bases lay in between. CDR3 residues: CASSAEGLLINANEQYF. CDR3 DNA sequence: TGTGCCAGCAGTGCAGAGGGACTCCTGATAAATGCCAACGAGCAGTACTTC.

The chain joins TRBV20-1 to TRBJ2-5, with D possibly TRBD1 on 5 matching bases. Germline loops: CDR1 DFQATT, CDR2 SNEGSKA (reference sequence). The CDR3 contains 12 residues. The CDR3 region has the DNA TGCAGCGAAAGGGGCCCCCAAGAGACCCAGTACTTC. It is translated as CSERGPQETQYF.

The chain uses TRBV18 and TRBJ1-1; 7 nucleotides line up with TRBD1. The CDR3 has 17 residues. Trimming cost V 6 bases and J 0 bases; bases outside gene matches: 13. From germline, CDR1 is KGHSH and CDR2 LQKENI. Written as DNA, the CDR3 is TGTGCCAGCTCGCAACTGAGCAGGGGGGCCATGAACACTGAAGCTTTCTTT. Protein sequence: CASSQLSRGAMNTEAFF.

This chain connects TRBV3-1 to TRBJ2-1, with 10 bases that match TRBD2. Germline-derived CDR1 and CDR2 are LGHDT and YNNKEL (reference sequence). This CDR3 has 16 amino acids. Trimming took 0 bases from V and 4 from J; bases not matched to a gene: 3. CDR3 coding DNA: TGTGCCAGCAGCCAAGATTCTAGCGGGGGATACAATGAGCAGTTCTTC. Its protein product is CASSQDSSGGYNEQFF.

This chain joins TRBV9 and TRBJ2-3, with D perhaps TRBD2 (5 bases). V was cut by 0 bases and J by 3 bases, with 11 bases left in between. This CDR3 is built from 15 residues. Germline V gene sequence: CDR1 SGDLS, CDR2 YYNGEE. The CDR3 DNA sequence: TGTGCCAGCAGCGTAGGGCCGGGGAGAACAGATACGCAGTATTTT. It translates to CASSVGPGRTDTQYF. The whole variable domain, remainder taken from reference TRBV9 and TRBJ2-3, is DSGVTQTPKHLITATGQRVTLRCSPRSGDLSVYWYQQSLDQGLQFLIQYYNGEERAKGNILERFSAQQFPDLHSELNLSSLELGDSALYFCASSVGPGRTDTQYFGPGTRLTVL.

V and J are TRBV25-1 and TRBJ1-2; unclear D gene. The germline V and J ends were trimmed by 1 base and 4 bases, with 16 bases remaining between them. Germline V gives CDR1 MGHDK, CDR2 SYGVNS. CDR3 length equals 16 residues. The CDR3 DNA follows: TGTGCCAGCAGTGAATGGGGTGGGCAGGAGGGCTATGGCTACACCTTC. It specifies CASSEWGGQEGYGYTF.